Listed below are T cell receptor beta chains from one sample, sequenced in a study of cytomegalovirus exposure and HLA in healthy donors. The data were produced by immunoSEQ multiplex PCR, yet TCRdb's version contains in-frame clones alone and is incomplete. The data contain about 180,000 clones, approximately 81% of them singletons. Sequenced: PBMCs. The receptors shown here come from a man aged 25-45 years in good health and CMV-seronegative. CDR3s include the opening cysteine and the closing phenylalanine or tryptophan. Fields, in order: V gene, J gene, clone size, D gene, CDR3 protein, CDR3 DNA. The D gene is left open where the match is weak. The listing skips clone size in some rows; elsewhere it reads once, few, many or a size class.

V gene: TRBV5-1
J gene: TRBJ2-7
clone size: NA
D gene: NA
CDR3 protein: CASSLGSGNEQYF
CDR3 DNA: TGCGCCAGCAGCTTGGGGTCCGGGAACGAGCAGTACTTC

V gene: TRBV9
J gene: TRBJ2-5
clone size: NA
D gene: NA
CDR3 protein: CASSEQGLGEQYF
CDR3 DNA: TGTGCCAGCAGCGAACAGGGTTTGGGTGAGCAGTACTTC

V gene: TRBV30
J gene: TRBJ1-1
clone size: NA
D gene: TRBD1
CDR3 protein: CAWRQPGGMVTEAFF
CDR3 DNA: TGTGCCTGGAGGCAACCAGGGGGAATGGTCACTGAAGCTTTCTTT

V gene: TRBV5-4
J gene: TRBJ2-3
clone size: NA
D gene: TRBD1
CDR3 protein: CASNPQGAWDFTDTQYF
CDR3 DNA: TGTGCCAGCAACCCACAGGGGGCGTGGGACTTCACAGATACGCAGTATTTT

V gene: TRBV18
J gene: TRBJ1-1
clone size: once
D gene: NA
CDR3 protein: CASSPPDTEAFF
CDR3 DNA: TGTGCCAGCTCACCACCCGACACTGAAGCTTTCTTT

V gene: TRBV9
J gene: TRBJ2-1
clone size: NA
D gene: NA
CDR3 protein: CASSARQGSYNEQFF
CDR3 DNA: TGTGCCAGCAGCGCCCGGCAGGGGTCGTACAATGAGCAGTTCTTC

V gene: TRBV27
J gene: TRBJ2-5
clone size: NA
D gene: NA
CDR3 protein: CASSRTIQETQYF
CDR3 DNA: TGTGCCAGCAGTCGGACTATTCAAGAGACCCAGTACTTC

V gene: TRBV19
J gene: TRBJ1-1
clone size: NA
D gene: NA
CDR3 protein: CASSGRGGTEAFF
CDR3 DNA: TGTGCCAGTAGTGGGCGGGGAGGCACTGAAGCTTTCTTT

V gene: TRBV5-1
J gene: TRBJ2-6
clone size: once
D gene: NA
CDR3 protein: CASSLHSPGANVLTF
CDR3 DNA: TGCGCCAGCAGCCTCCACAGTCCTGGGGCCAACGTCCTGACTTTC

V gene: TRBV5-1
J gene: TRBJ1-2
clone size: NA
D gene: TRBD1
CDR3 protein: CASSLSRTGRSGYTF
CDR3 DNA: TGCGCCAGCAGCCTATCCCGGACAGGGCGAAGTGGCTACACCTTC

V gene: TRBV10-2
J gene: TRBJ1-1
clone size: NA
D gene: TRBD1
CDR3 protein: CASRTGDLNTEAFF
CDR3 DNA: TGCGCCAGCAGGACAGGGGACTTGAACACTGAAGCTTTCTTT

V gene: TRBV7-3
J gene: TRBJ1-1
clone size: NA
D gene: NA
CDR3 protein: CASSLDGGAEAFF
CDR3 DNA: TGTGCCAGCAGCTTAGACGGCGGGGCTGAAGCTTTCTTT

V gene: TRBV15
J gene: TRBJ2-7
clone size: once
D gene: TRBD2
CDR3 protein: CATSREEGGLAGTYEQYF
CDR3 DNA: TGTGCCACCAGCAGAGAAGAGGGTGGGTTAGCGGGAACCTACGAGCAGTACTTC

V gene: TRBV7-6
J gene: TRBJ2-7
clone size: NA
D gene: NA
CDR3 protein: CASSTGLLDEQYF
CDR3 DNA: TGTGCCAGCAGCACCGGACTTCTCGACGAGCAGTACTTC

V gene: TRBV5-1
J gene: TRBJ2-2
clone size: NA
D gene: TRBD2
CDR3 protein: CASSFLAGGNTGELFF
CDR3 DNA: TGCGCCAGCAGCTTCCTAGCGGGGGGGAACACCGGGGAGCTGTTTTTT

V gene: TRBV5-5
J gene: TRBJ2-7
clone size: NA
D gene: TRBD1
CDR3 protein: CASSWTTGEGEQYF
CDR3 DNA: TGTGCCAGCAGCTGGACGACAGGGGAAGGCGAGCAGTACTTC

V gene: TRBV4-1
J gene: TRBJ2-3
clone size: NA
D gene: TRBD2
CDR3 protein: CASSPPGLASDTQYF
CDR3 DNA: TGCGCCAGCAGCCCACCGGGACTAGCCTCGGATACGCAGTATTTT

V gene: TRBV7-9
J gene: TRBJ2-7
clone size: NA
D gene: NA
CDR3 protein: CASSLGLVGARSYEQYF
CDR3 DNA: TGTGCCAGCAGCTTAGGATTAGTGGGAGCGAGGTCCTACGAGCAGTACTTC

V gene: TRBV5-6
J gene: TRBJ1-5
clone size: once
D gene: NA
CDR3 protein: CASSLAMGSGQPQHF
CDR3 DNA: TGTGCCAGCAGCTTGGCGATGGGTTCGGGTCAGCCCCAGCATTTT

V gene: TRBV28
J gene: TRBJ1-1
clone size: NA
D gene: NA
CDR3 protein: CASMRNTEAFF
CDR3 DNA: TGTGCCAGCATGAGGAACACTGAAGCTTTCTTT

V gene: TRBV18
J gene: TRBJ1-2
clone size: NA
D gene: NA
CDR3 protein: CASSPHPTETGPGYTF
CDR3 DNA: TGTGCCAGCTCACCGCACCCCACCGAGACGGGTCCAGGCTACACCTTC

V gene: TRBV5-4
J gene: TRBJ2-5
clone size: NA
D gene: TRBD1
CDR3 protein: CASSLGGQAETQYF
CDR3 DNA: TGTGCCAGCAGCTTGGGGGGACAGGCAGAGACCCAGTACTTC

V gene: TRBV29-1
J gene: TRBJ2-3
clone size: NA
D gene: TRBD1
CDR3 protein: CSVIGTESTDTQYF
CDR3 DNA: TGCAGCGTTATTGGGACAGAAAGCACAGATACGCAGTATTTT

V gene: TRBV27
J gene: TRBJ2-5
clone size: NA
D gene: NA
CDR3 protein: CASIALRAGQDRETQYF
CDR3 DNA: TGTGCCAGCATCGCCCTCAGGGCAGGGCAGGATCGAGAGACCCAGTACTTC

V gene: TRBV7-2
J gene: TRBJ2-1
clone size: NA
D gene: TRBD2
CDR3 protein: CASSLEGLARNNEQFF
CDR3 DNA: TGTGCCAGCAGCTTGGAGGGACTAGCGCGAAACAATGAGCAGTTCTTC

V gene: TRBV5-8
J gene: TRBJ2-6
clone size: NA
D gene: TRBD1
CDR3 protein: CASSIGTGFDANVLTF
CDR3 DNA: TGTGCCAGCAGCATAGGGACAGGGTTCGATGCCAACGTCCTGACTTTC

V gene: TRBV5-4
J gene: TRBJ2-7
clone size: NA
D gene: TRBD2
CDR3 protein: CASSFKRGGLDEQYF
CDR3 DNA: TGTGCCAGCAGCTTCAAGCGGGGGGGCCTCGACGAGCAGTACTTC

V gene: TRBV7-8
J gene: TRBJ2-5
clone size: NA
D gene: TRBD2
CDR3 protein: CASSLRSAREVQETQYF
CDR3 DNA: TGTGCCAGCAGCTTAAGGAGCGCGCGGGAGGTCCAAGAGACCCAGTACTTC

V gene: TRBV10-2
J gene: TRBJ2-7
clone size: NA
D gene: TRBD1
CDR3 protein: CASRTPGTGASYEQYF
CDR3 DNA: TGCGCCAGTAGGACTCCCGGGACAGGGGCCTCCTACGAGCAGTACTTC

V gene: TRBV28
J gene: TRBJ1-5
clone size: NA
D gene: TRBD1
CDR3 protein: CASSFMRDRGRYQPQHF
CDR3 DNA: TGTGCCAGCAGTTTTATGCGGGACAGGGGGCGTTATCAGCCCCAGCATTTT

V gene: TRBV2
J gene: TRBJ1-5
clone size: few
D gene: NA
CDR3 protein: CASSEEGRQYLSRNF
CDR3 DNA: TGTGCCAGCAGTGAAGAGGGGCGTCAATATTTATCCCGTAATTTT

V gene: TRBV18
J gene: TRBJ2-3
clone size: NA
D gene: NA
CDR3 protein: CASSLSGTAGQYF
CDR3 DNA: TGTGCCAGCTCGCTCTCCGGGACAGCGGGGCAGTATTTT

V gene: TRBV2
J gene: TRBJ1-1
clone size: NA
D gene: TRBD1
CDR3 protein: CASLMGQGRTTEAFF
CDR3 DNA: TGTGCCAGCCTGATGGGACAGGGTCGTACCACTGAAGCTTTCTTT

V gene: TRBV5-1
J gene: TRBJ1-1
clone size: NA
D gene: TRBD1
CDR3 protein: CASSLDGQGGTEAFF
CDR3 DNA: TGCGCCAGCAGCTTGGATGGCCAGGGGGGTACTGAAGCTTTCTTT

V gene: TRBV2
J gene: TRBJ2-7
clone size: NA
D gene: NA
CDR3 protein: CASSEEPPGPYEQYF
CDR3 DNA: TGTGCCAGCAGTGAGGAGCCGCCTGGCCCCTACGAGCAGTACTTC

V gene: TRBV7-6
J gene: TRBJ2-3
clone size: NA
D gene: TRBD1
CDR3 protein: CASSPTGNTQYF
CDR3 DNA: TGTGCCAGCAGCCCGACAGGGAATACGCAGTATTTT

V gene: TRBV5-1
J gene: TRBJ2-2
clone size: NA
D gene: TRBD2
CDR3 protein: CASSPWTSGFNTGELFF
CDR3 DNA: TGCGCCAGCAGCCCGTGGACTAGCGGGTTTAACACCGGGGAGCTGTTTTTT